These 13 T cell receptor beta chains were sequenced from one sample in a study of blood T cell repertoires in COVID-19. The protocol was immunoSEQ multiplex PCR, while the TCRdb copy is restricted to in-frame clones and leaves out a portion. Of about 310,000 clones in the sample, approximately 89% were seen once. The sequenced sample consisted of PBMCs or T cells enriched from blood (not recorded which). The origin of the receptors is a woman aged 25 to 39 who had recovered from COVID-19.

The table lists this clone with a count of one. The chain recombines TRBV19 with TRBJ1-5, with D maybe TRBD1 (5 bases). V lost 3 bases, J lost 4 bases, and 10 bases lay in between. Germline assignment: CDR1 LNHDA and CDR2 SQIVND (reference sequence). The CDR3 loop spans 14 amino acids. As DNA, the CDR3 is TGTGCCAGTAGTATCTTGCAGGGAAATCAGCCCCAGCATTTT. Its protein is CASSILQGNQPQHF.

This chain links TRBV28 with TRBJ1-1; possible D gene TRBD1, 6 bases. The V and J ends lost 5 bases and 10 bases respectively, with 14 bases between them. Germline CDR1 is MDHEN and CDR2 is SYDVKM. The CDR3 spans 12 residues. This CDR3 reads CASSTTGFGAFF. In DNA form, the CDR3 reads TGTGCCAGCAGTACAACAGGGTTTGGAGCTTTCTTT.

The V call is TRBV29-1, the J call TRBJ2-1; D possibly corresponds to TRBD1 (7 bases). Per germline, CDR1 SQVTM and CDR2 ANQGSEA. The CDR3 contains 16 residues. Trimming left V 0 bases short and J 8 bases short, with 20 bases between. The chain's CDR3 is CSVEEVSLDRDYEQFF. CDR3 DNA: TGCAGCGTTGAAGAAGTCTCGTTAGACAGGGACTATGAGCAGTTCTTC.

The chain is built from TRBV13 and TRBJ1-2; D not certain. Germline V gives CDR1 PRHDT, CDR2 FYEKMQ (reference sequence). V was shortened by 4 bases and J by 4 bases, with 13 bases between the two germline ends. This CDR3 is 14 amino acids long. The CDR3 is CASSYGGYIYGYTF. CDR3 nucleotides: TGTGCCAGCAGCTATGGCGGATATATCTATGGCTACACCTTC.

This clone was detected only a few times. The CDR3: CASSPHEANEKLFF. In DNA form, the CDR3 reads TGTGCCAGCAGCCCTCATGAGGCTAATGAAAAACTGTTTTTT. The gene calls are TRBV7-9 and TRBJ1-4; the D is unclear. CDR3 length: 14 amino acids. The V and J ends lost 5 bases and 3 bases respectively, with 10 bases between them. Germline CDR1 SEHNR, CDR2 FQNEAQ (reference sequence).

The gene calls are TRBV19 and TRBJ1-2; possibly TRBD1 for D (6 bases). Germline assignment: CDR1 LNHDA and CDR2 SQIVND (reference sequence). V lost 5 bases, J lost 0 bases, and 19 bases lay in between. The CDR3 is 17 amino acids. In DNA form, the CDR3 reads TGTGCCAGTAGTGGCCGGGGGGCAGTCTTATCTAACTATGGCTACACCTTC. This gives the protein CASSGRGAVLSNYGYTF.

V is TRBV28 and J is TRBJ2-3; 14 bases are shared with TRBD2. CDR3 size: 14 residues. Germline V gene lookup returns CDR1 MDHEN and CDR2 SYDVKM. V lost 8 bases and J lost 5; bases outside the gene matches: 3. The CDR3 DNA follows: TGTGCCAGCGGGACTAGCGGGAGTGGAGATACGCAGTATTTT. This codes for CASGTSGSGDTQYF.

The chain links TRBV27 to TRBJ1-5, with 9 bases lining up with TRBD1. The CDR3 spans 14 residues. In germline, CDR1 is MNHEY, CDR2 SMNVEV (reference sequence). The V gene end was trimmed by 10 bases and the J gene end by 3 bases; junction bases not matched to a gene: 7. CDR3 residues: CATRGTGNNQPQHF. CDR3 sequence (DNA): TGTGCCACCCGAGGGACAGGGAACAATCAGCCCCAGCATTTT.

The chain has TRBV2 and TRBJ2-3; D possibly corresponds to TRBD2 (7 bases). CDR1 and CDR2 from the germline V gene are SNHLY and FYNNEI. V was pared by 6 bases and J by 8 bases, with 21 bases between. CDR3 length: 15 amino acids. The CDR3 reads CASREQGGTTSTQYF. The DNA of the CDR3 is TGTGCCAGCAGGGAGCAAGGGGGGACTACATCTACGCAGTATTTT.

The V call is TRBV6-5, the J call TRBJ1-1; 7 nucleotides match TRBD1. Per germline, CDR1 MNHEY and CDR2 SVGAGI. The CDR3 spans 14 residues. J lost 2 bases, V lost 6 bases, and 6 bases had no gene match. The CDR3 spells CASSWGQSNTEAFF. The CDR3 nucleotides are TGTGCCAGCAGCTGGGGACAGTCAAACACTGAAGCTTTCTTT.

The chain joins TRBV30 to TRBJ1-1; 7 bases match TRBD1. There are 17 residues in the CDR3. Germline-derived CDR1 and CDR2 are GTSNPN and SVGIG (reference sequence). With V trimmed by 1 base and J by 3 bases, 14 bases remained unmatched. The CDR3 nucleotides are TGTGCCTGGAGTGCGGGACAGTTTTCACCGGGGGACACTGAAGCTTTCTTT. Translated: CAWSAGQFSPGDTEAFF.

V and J are TRBV9 and TRBJ2-7, with 7 nucleotides matching TRBD2. Germline CDR1 SGDLS, CDR2 YYNGEE. Trimming at V came to 4 bases and at J to 0 bases, leaving 10 bases not matched to a gene. The CDR3 has 16 amino acids. The CDR3 DNA follows: TGTGCCAGCAGCCCGGGGGGTAGCGGTGGCTCCTACGAGCAGTACTTC. As protein: CASSPGGSGGSYEQYF.

The chain combines TRBV19 with TRBJ2-3; D perhaps matches TRBD1 (7 bases). Germline V gene sequence: CDR1 LNHDA, CDR2 SQIVND (reference sequence). Trimming removed 10 bases from V and 4 bases from J, with 18 bases in between. The CDR3 is 14 amino acids. CDR3 nucleotide sequence: TGTGCCACCCAAAACAGGGGAGGCGCAGATACGCAGTATTTT. This codes for CATQNRGGADTQYF. The entire variable domain, with the rest obtained from reference TRBV19 and TRBJ2-3, is as follows: DGGITQSPKYLFRKEGQNVTLSCEQNLNHDAMYWYRQDPGQGLRLIYYSQIVNDFQKGDIAEGYSVSREKKESFPLTVTSAQKNPTAFYLCATQNRGGADTQYFGPGTRLTVL.